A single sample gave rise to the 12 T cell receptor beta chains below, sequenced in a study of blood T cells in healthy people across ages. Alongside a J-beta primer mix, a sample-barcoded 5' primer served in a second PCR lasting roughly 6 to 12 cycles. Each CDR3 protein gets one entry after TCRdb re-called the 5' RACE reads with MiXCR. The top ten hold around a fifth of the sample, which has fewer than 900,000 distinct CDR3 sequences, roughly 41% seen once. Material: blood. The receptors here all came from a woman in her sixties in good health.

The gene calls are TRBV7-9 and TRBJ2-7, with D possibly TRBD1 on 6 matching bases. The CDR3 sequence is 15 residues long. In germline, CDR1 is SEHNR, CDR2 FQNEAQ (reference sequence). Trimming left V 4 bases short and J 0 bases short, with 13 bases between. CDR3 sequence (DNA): TGTGCCAGCAGCTCCCACCGGGACATCTCCTACGAGCAGTACTTC. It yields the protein CASSSHRDISYEQYF.

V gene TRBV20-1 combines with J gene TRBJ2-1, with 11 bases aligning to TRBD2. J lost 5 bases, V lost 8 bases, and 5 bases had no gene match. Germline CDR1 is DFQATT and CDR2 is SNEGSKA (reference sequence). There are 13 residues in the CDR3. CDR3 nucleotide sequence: TGCAGTTTTCCGGGACTAGCGGACAATGAGCAGTTCTTC. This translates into CSFPGLADNEQFF.

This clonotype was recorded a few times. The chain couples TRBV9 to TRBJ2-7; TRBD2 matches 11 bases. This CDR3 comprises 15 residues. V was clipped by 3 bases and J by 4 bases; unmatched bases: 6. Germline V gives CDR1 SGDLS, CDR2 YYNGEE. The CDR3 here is CASSATSGSGYEQYF. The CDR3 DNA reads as TGTGCCAGCAGCGCCACTAGCGGGAGTGGGTACGAGCAGTACTTC.

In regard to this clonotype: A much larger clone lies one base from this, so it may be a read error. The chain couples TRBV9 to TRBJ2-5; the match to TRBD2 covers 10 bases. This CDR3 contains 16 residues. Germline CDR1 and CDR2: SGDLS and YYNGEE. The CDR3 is CASSVRASGSKETRYF. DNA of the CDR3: TGTGCCAGCAGCGTTAGGGCTAGCGGGAGTAAGGAGACCCGGTACTTC.

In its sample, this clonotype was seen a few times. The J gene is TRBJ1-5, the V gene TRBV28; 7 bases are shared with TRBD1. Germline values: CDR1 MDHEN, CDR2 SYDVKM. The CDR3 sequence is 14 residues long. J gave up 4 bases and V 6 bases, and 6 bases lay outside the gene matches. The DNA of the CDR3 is TGTGCCAGCAGCTGGGGACAGACAAATCAGCCCCAGCATTTT. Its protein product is CASSWGQTNQPQHF.

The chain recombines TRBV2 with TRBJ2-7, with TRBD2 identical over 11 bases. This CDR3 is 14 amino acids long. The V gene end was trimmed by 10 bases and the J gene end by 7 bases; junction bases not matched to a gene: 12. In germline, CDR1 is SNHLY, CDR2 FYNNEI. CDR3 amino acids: CANIAGGVYNEQYF. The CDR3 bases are TGTGCCAACATAGCGGGGGGGGTTTACAATGAGCAGTACTTC.

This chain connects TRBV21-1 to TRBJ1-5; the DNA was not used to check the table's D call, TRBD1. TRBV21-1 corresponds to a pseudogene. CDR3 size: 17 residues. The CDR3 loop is CASSRGTGGRSNQPQHF. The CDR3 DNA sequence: TGTGCCAGCAGCAGGGGGACAGGAGGTAGAAGCAATCAGCCCCAGCATTTT.

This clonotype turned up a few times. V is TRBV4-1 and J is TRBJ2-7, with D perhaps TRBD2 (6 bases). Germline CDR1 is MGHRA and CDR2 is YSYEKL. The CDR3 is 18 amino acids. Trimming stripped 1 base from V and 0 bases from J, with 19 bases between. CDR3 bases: TGCGCCAGCAGCCAAGTTCCCGGGGCGGGGCATTCCTCCTACGAGCAGTACTTC. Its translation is CASSQVPGAGHSSYEQYF.

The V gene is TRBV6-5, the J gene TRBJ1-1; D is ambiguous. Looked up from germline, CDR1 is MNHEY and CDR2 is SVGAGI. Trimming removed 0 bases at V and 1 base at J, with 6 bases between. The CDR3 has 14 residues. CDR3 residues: CASSYSASNTEAFF. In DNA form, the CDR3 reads TGTGCCAGCAGTTACTCGGCCTCGAACACTGAAGCTTTCTTT.

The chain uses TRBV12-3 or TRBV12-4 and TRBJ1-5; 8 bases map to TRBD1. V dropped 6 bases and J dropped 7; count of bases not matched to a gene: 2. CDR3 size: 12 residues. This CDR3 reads CASSDRGQPQHF. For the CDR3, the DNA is TGTGCCAGCAGCGACAGGGGACAGCCCCAGCATTTT.

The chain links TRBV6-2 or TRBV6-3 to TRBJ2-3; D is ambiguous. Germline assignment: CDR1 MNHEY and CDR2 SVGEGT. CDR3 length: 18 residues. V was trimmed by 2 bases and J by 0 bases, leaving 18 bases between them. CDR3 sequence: CASSYRRSVRASTDTQYF. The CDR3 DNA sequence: TGTGCCAGCAGTTACCGACGGAGTGTCAGAGCTAGCACAGATACGCAGTATTTT.

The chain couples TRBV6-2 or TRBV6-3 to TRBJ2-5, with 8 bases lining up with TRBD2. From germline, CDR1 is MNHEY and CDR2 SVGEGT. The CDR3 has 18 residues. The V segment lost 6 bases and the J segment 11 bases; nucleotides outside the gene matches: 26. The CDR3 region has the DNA TGTGCCAGCAGCCCGAGCGGGGGATGGGGTTCCAACTACAATGAGCAGTACTTC. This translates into CASSPSGGWGSNYNEQYF.